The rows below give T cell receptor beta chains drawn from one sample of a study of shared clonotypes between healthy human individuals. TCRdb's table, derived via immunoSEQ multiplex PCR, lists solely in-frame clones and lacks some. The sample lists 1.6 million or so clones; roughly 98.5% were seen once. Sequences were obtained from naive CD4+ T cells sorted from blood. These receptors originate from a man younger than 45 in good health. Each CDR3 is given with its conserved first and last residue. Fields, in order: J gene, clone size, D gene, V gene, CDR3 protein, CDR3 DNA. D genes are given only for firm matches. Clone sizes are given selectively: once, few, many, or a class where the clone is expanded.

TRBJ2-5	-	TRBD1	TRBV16	CASSGRDREETQYF	TGTGCCAGCAGCGGACGGGACAGGGAAGAGACCCAGTACTTC
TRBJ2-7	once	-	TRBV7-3	CASSVPGYEQYF	TGTGCCAGCAGTGTTCCAGGGTACGAGCAGTACTTC
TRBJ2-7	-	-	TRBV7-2	CAISTPTGGAYEQYF	TGTGCCATTTCGACCCCTACAGGGGGGGCCTACGAGCAGTACTTC
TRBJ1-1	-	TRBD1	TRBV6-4	CASKTVGQVNTEAFF	TGTGCCAGCAAAACGGTGGGACAGGTGAACACTGAAGCTTTCTTT
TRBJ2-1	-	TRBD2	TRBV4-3	CASSQEESLAGYNEQFF	TGCGCCAGCAGCCAAGAAGAATCACTAGCGGGGTACAATGAGCAGTTCTTC
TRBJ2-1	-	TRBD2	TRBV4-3	CASSQDQRGSYNEQFF	TGCGCCAGCAGCCAAGATCAGCGGGGTTCCTACAATGAGCAGTTCTTC
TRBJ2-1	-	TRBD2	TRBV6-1	CASSPGLEKEFF	TGTGCCAGCAGTCCGGGACTAGAAAAGGAATTCTTC
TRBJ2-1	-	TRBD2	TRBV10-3	CAISEGLAGVSNEQFF	TGTGCCATCAGTGAGGGGCTAGCGGGAGTGTCCAATGAGCAGTTCTTC
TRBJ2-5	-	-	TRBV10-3	CAISEGGVETQYF	TGTGCCATCAGCGAGGGTGGAGTGGAGACCCAGTACTTC
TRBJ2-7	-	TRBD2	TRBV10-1	CASSESAGGIGNSYEQYF	TGCGCCAGCAGTGAGTCGGCGGGAGGGATAGGAAACTCCTACGAGCAGTACTTC
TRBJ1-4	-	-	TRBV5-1	CASSFQPSEKLFF	TGCGCCAGCAGCTTCCAGCCCTCTGAAAAACTGTTTTTT
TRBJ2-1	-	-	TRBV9	CASGPGTLSYNEQFF	TGTGCCAGCGGACCCGGGACTCTCTCCTACAATGAGCAGTTCTTC
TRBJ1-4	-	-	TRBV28	CASYGEGGEKLFF	TGTGCCAGCTACGGGGAGGGGGGTGAAAAACTGTTTTTT
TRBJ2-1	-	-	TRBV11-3	CASSLRQTRSYNEQFF	TGTGCCAGCAGCCTAAGACAGACCCGCTCCTACAATGAGCAGTTCTTC
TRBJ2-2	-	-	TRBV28	CASSLLEGMNTGELFF	TGTGCCAGCAGTTTACTGGAGGGGATGAACACCGGGGAGCTGTTTTTT
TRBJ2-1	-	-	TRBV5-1	CASSAGTLQFDNEQFF	TGCGCCAGCAGCGCCGGGACACTACAATTTGACAATGAGCAGTTCTTC
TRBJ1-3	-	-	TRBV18	CASSPPGRNTIYF	TGTGCCAGCTCACCCCCAGGGAGAAACACCATATATTTT
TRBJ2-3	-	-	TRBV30	CAWSKTADTQYF	TGTGCCTGGAGTAAGACGGCAGATACGCAGTATTTT
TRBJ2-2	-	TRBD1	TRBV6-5	CASSTGDRGNGELFF	TGTGCCAGCAGCACCGGTGACAGGGGTAACGGGGAGCTGTTTTTT
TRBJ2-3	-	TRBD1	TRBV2	CASSWGQGAAGTQYF	TGTGCCAGCAGTTGGGGGCAGGGGGCCGCCGGTACGCAGTATTTT
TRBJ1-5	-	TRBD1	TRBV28	CASSYDRGNQPQHF	TGTGCCAGCAGTTACGACAGGGGAAACCAGCCCCAGCATTTT
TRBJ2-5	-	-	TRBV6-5	CASSYSARRDGETQYF	TGTGCCAGCAGTTACTCGGCAAGGCGGGACGGAGAGACCCAGTACTTC
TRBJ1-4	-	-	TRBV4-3	CASSPHGATNEKLFF	TGCGCCAGCAGCCCTCACGGGGCAACTAATGAAAAACTGTTTTTT
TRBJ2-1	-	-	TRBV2	CASSAGTPYTNEQFF	TGTGCCAGCAGTGCCGGGACGCCCTATACCAATGAGCAGTTCTTC